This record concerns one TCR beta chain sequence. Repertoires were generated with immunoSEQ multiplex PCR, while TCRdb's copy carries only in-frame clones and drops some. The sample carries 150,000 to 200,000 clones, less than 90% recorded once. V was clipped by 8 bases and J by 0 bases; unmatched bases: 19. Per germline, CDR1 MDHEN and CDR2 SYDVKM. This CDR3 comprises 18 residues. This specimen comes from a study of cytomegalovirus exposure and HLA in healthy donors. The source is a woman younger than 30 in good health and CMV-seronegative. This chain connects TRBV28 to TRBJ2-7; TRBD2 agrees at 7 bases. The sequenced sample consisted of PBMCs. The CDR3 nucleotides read TGTGCCAGCGCCGGGATGGGATCAGCGGGAAGACACTCCTACGAGCAGTACTTC. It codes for CASAGMGSAGRHSYEQYF.